This T cell receptor beta chain was obtained from a study of T cell responses to AZD1222 COVID-19 vaccine. Only in-frame clones appear in the TCRdb table, and some are missing; sequencing was by immunoSEQ multiplex PCR. The table has about 130,000 clones, roughly nine tenths seen once. The CDR3 totals 11 residues. Trimming stripped 7 bases from V and 8 bases from J, with 6 bases between. The germline CDR1 and CDR2 sequences are SGHNT and YENEEA. Material: peripheral blood, obtained on day 0 of AZD1222 vaccination. This chain connects TRBV11-3 to TRBJ1-6; D uncertain. The source of this sequence is an adult in good health. CDR3 coding DNA: TGTGCCAGCAACCACTATTCACCCCTCCACTTT. Protein sequence: CASNHYSPLHF. Together with reference TRBV11-3 and TRBJ1-6, the CDR3 gives the full variable domain: EAGVVQSPRYKIIEKKQPVAFWCNPISGHNTLYWYLQNLGQGPELLIRYENEEAVDDSQLPKDRFSAERLKGVDSTLKIQPAELGDSAVYLCASNHYSPLHFGNGTRLTVT.